The sequence of this T cell receptor (beta chain) was determined in a study of radiotherapy plus CTLA-4 blockade in lung cancer (dated by TCRdb to the late 2010s). Turning to the overall study: Objective responses occurred in more than 15% of enrolled patients, and 25% to 40% achieved disease control.

A word on this clone: Which antigen it targets is not known. No base quality values were provided; no much bigger clone lies one nucleotide off.

Results the study describes overall, beyond this receptor: Early dynamic changes in blood T cell clones, together with increased serum interferon-beta after radiation, were reported as the strongest predictors of response. After treatment with radiotherapy and ipilimumab, TCR clones that originated in tumors expanded in peripheral blood.

CDR1 and CDR2 are drawn from the germline V gene: SQVTM, ANQGSEA. Trimming leaves V shorter by 4 bases and J shorter by 11 bases, with the junction holding 16 bases beyond the gene matches. Taken from cysteine to phenylalanine, the CDR3 has 14 residues. Of all the DNA, just the CDR3 is kept, 42 bases in frame from base 1. Libraries were constructed by the immunoSEQ multiplex PCR assay. In TCRdb, the immuneACCESS table is reduced to in-frame sequences with V and J assigned. These tables do not hold every clone; where another copy was compared, an unresolved V gene accounts for under half, and the others remain unexplained. Counted in this sample were nearly 15,000 clones; 72% of them appeared once. About 53% of the sample is taken by the ten largest. Focal radiation therapy combined with CTLA-4 blockade (ipilimumab) was tested in patients with chemo-refractory metastatic non-small-cell lung cancer.

Sequencing used peripheral blood, obtained from a patient treated with radiotherapy plus ipilimumab. Recombination linked TRBV29-1 to TRBJ1-2; a stretch of 7 junction bases matches TRBD1. The sequence came from a human donor with non-small cell lung cancer whose response to radiotherapy plus ipilimumab could not be evaluated. The CDR3 amino acid sequence is: CSVASGQPTFGYTF. The nucleotide sequence is TGCAGCGTTGCCTCGGGACAGCCGACTTTTGGGTACACCTTC.